The clone carrying this TCR beta chain was seen a handful of times. Its antigen is as yet unknown. The sample comes from a study of tumor and adjacent non-tumor tissue in lung cancer. Whole-study results and caveats: Tumor tissue had significantly higher TCR diversity than normal lung.

Trimming shortened V by 1 base and J by 1 base, and 13 bases separated the two germline ends. The CDR3 covers 16 residues. Per germline, CDR1 DFQATT and CDR2 SNEGSKA (reference sequence). TCRbeta libraries were built with three rounds of nested PCR, modified from ARM-PCR. TCRdb reprocessed the multiplex PCR reads with MiXCR, giving one entry per CDR3 protein. This table holds more than 60,000 distinct CDR3 sequences, 75% to 85% found once. RNA was extracted from bulk tissue without any cell sorting. Distant lung tissue was collected more than 3 cm away from the tumor edge. Between August and November 2014, newly diagnosed, chemotherapy-naive lung cancer patients underwent thoracic surgery in China.

V and J are TRBV20-1 and TRBJ2-2; the D gene is possibly TRBD2 (7 bases). Sequencing input: distant non-tumor lung tissue. This receptor was obtained from a man aged 55 to 70 with non-small cell lung cancer. CDR3 sequence reads: CSARGGPSGNTGELFF. CDR3 nucleotides: TGCAGTGCTAGAGGGGGGCCTAGCGGGAACACCGGGGAGCTGTTTTTT.